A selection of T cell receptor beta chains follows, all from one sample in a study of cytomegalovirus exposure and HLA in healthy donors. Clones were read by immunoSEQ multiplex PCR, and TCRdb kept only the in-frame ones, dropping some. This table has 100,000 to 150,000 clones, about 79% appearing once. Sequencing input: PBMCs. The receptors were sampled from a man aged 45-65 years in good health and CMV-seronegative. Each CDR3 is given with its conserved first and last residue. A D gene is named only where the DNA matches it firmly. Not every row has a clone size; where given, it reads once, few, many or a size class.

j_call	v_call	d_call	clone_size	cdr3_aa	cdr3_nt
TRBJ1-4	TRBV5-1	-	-	CASSAQGATNEKLFF	TGCGCCAGCAGCGCGCAGGGTGCAACTAATGAAAAACTGTTTTTT
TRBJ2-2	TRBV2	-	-	CASSGAGGTGELFF	TGTGCCAGCAGTGGGGCCGGGGGCACCGGGGAGCTGTTTTTT
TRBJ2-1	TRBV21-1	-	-	CASSKVDSGLARGKVNNEQFF	TGTGCCAGCAGCAAAGTGGACTCCGGACTAGCTCGGGGGAAGGTTAACAATGAGCAGTTCTTC
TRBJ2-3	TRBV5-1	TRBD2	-	CASSLGTSGGGTQYF	TGCGCCAGCAGCTTAGGGACTAGCGGGGGCGGTACGCAGTATTTT
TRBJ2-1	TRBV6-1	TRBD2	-	CASSGSMAGGTHNEQFF	TGTGCCAGCAGTGGGTCTATGGCGGGGGGTACCCACAATGAGCAGTTCTTC
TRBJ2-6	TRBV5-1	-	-	CASSPLAAGTRANVLTF	TGCGCCAGCAGCCCCTTAGCGGCGGGAACCAGGGCCAACGTCCTGACTTTC
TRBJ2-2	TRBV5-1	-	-	CASSLYQGETGELFF	TGCGCCAGCAGCTTGTACCAGGGCGAAACCGGGGAGCTGTTTTTT
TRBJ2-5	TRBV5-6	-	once	CASSLVGGSQVETQYF	TGTGCCAGCAGCTTGGTTGGCGGGTCCCAAGTGGAGACCCAGTACTTC
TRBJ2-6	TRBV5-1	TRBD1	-	CASSLAGDRATSSGANVLTF	TGCGCCAGCAGCTTGGCCGGTGACAGGGCCACGAGCTCTGGGGCCAACGTCCTGACTTTC
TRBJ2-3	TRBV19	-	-	CASSIGRYTDTQYF	TGTGCCAGTAGTATAGGGCGGTATACAGATACGCAGTATTTT
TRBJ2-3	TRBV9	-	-	CATPRGRDREAAQIRSIF	-
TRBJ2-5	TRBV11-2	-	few	CASSLDTGPQTQYF	TGTGCCAGCAGCTTAGATACAGGTCCCCAGACCCAGTACTTC
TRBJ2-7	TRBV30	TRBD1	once	CAWNYGTESYEQYF	TGTGCCTGGAATTACGGGACAGAGTCCTACGAGCAGTACTTC
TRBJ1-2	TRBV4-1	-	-	CASSPWGGQNGYTF	TGCGCCAGCAGCCCCTGGGGAGGTCAGAATGGCTACACCTTC
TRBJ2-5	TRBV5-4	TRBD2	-	CASSAYRTSGEETQYF	TGTGCCAGCAGCGCTTATCGGACTAGCGGGGAAGAGACCCAGTACTTC
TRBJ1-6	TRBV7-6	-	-	CASSLFSGGNSPLHF	TGTGCCAGCAGCTTATTTTCCGGGGGTAATTCACCCCTCCACTTT
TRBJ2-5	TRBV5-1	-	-	CASTGVGETQYF	TGCGCCAGCACCGGGGTAGGAGAGACCCAGTACTTC
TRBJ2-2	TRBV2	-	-	CASSVQGLRGELFF	TGTGCCAGCAGTGTCCAGGGTTTGAGGGGGGAGCTGTTTTTT
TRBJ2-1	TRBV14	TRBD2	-	CASSPRLAGPREQFF	TGTGCCAGCAGCCCAAGGCTAGCGGGCCCTAGGGAGCAGTTCTTC
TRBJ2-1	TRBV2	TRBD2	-	CASKGGRRGGSEQFF	TGTGCCAGCAAAGGGGGAAGGCGGGGGGGCAGTGAGCAGTTCTTC
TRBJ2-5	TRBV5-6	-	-	CASSLGPGETQYF	TGTGCCAGCAGCCTGGGGCCGGGAGAGACCCAGTACTTC
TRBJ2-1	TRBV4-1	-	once	CASSQGDSSYNEQFF	TGCGCCAGCAGCCAAGGTGACAGCTCCTACAATGAGCAGTTCTTC
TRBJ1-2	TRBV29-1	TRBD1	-	CSVGDGGQGARGYTF	TGCAGCGTCGGGGATGGGGGACAGGGGGCTCGGGGCTACACCTTC
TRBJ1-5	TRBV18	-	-	CASSQGPGGQPQHF	TGTGCCAGCTCACAGGGGCCCGGGGGTCAGCCCCAGCATTTT
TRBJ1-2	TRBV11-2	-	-	CASRTWGVGGYTF	TGTGCCAGCAGAACCTGGGGCGTAGGGGGCTACACCTTC
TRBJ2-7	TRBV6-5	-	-	CASSYFRTGDEQYF	TGTGCCAGCAGTTACTTCAGGACGGGAGACGAGCAGTACTTC
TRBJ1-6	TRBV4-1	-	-	CASSQDTFTGSSPLHF	TGCGCCAGCAGCCAAGATACTTTTACGGGGAGTTCACCCCTCCACTTT
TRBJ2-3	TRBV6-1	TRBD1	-	CASRRGTDADTQYF	TGTGCCAGCAGACGTGGGACAGATGCAGATACGCAGTATTTT
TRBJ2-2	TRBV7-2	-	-	CASSSRSPAGELFF	TGTGCCAGCAGCTCCCGATCCCCAGCCGGGGAGCTGTTTTTT
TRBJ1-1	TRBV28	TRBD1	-	CASSFQGASTEAFF	TGTGCCAGCAGTTTTCAGGGGGCGAGCACTGAAGCTTTCTTT
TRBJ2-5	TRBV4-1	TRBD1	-	CASSQEMASGQGFGTQYF	TGCGCCAGCAGCCAAGAAATGGCGTCTGGACAGGGGTTTGGGACCCAGTACTTC
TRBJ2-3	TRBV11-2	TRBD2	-	CASSLNRGGRADTQYF	TGTGCCAGCAGCCTCAACCGGGGGGGCCGCGCAGATACGCAGTATTTT
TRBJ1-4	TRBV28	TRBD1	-	CASSYSGQGRRKEKLFF	TGTGCCAGCAGTTATTCGGGACAGGGAAGGAGGAAGGAAAAACTGTTTTTT
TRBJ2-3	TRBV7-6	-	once	CASSLASASGPLYTQYF	TGTGCCAGCAGCTTAGCAAGTGCGAGCGGTCCCCTTTATACGCAGTATTTT
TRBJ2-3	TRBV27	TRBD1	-	CASSFSGGATDTQYF	TGTGCCAGCAGTTTCTCAGGGGGCGCGACAGATACGCAGTATTTT
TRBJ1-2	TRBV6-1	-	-	CASSGSAAVYGYTF	TGTGCCAGTTCAGGGTCGGCGGCTGTCTATGGCTACACCTTC
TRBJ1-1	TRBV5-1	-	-	CASRRVNTEAFF	TGCGCCAGCAGGAGGGTGAACACTGAAGCTTTCTTT
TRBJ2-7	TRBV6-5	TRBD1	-	CASSISTGIYEQYF	TGTGCCAGCAGCATATCGACAGGGATCTACGAGCAGTACTTC
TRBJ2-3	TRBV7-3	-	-	CASSLTTPSSTDTQYF	TGTGCCAGCAGCTTAACGACACCGTCTAGCACAGATACGCAGTATTTT
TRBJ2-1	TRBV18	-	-	CASSPARVNEQFF	TGTGCCAGCTCACCGGCCAGGGTTAATGAGCAGTTCTTC
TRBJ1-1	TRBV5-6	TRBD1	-	CASSLRDRASWGTEAFF	TGTGCCAGCAGCTTACGGGACAGGGCCTCTTGGGGCACTGAAGCTTTCTTT
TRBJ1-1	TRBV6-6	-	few	CASSYTGTTGEAFF	TGTGCCAGCAGTTACACAGGGACAACTGGTGAAGCTTTCTTT
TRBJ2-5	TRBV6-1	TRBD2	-	CASKASGGARETQYF	TGTGCCAGCAAAGCTAGCGGGGGGGCCCGAGAGACCCAGTACTTC
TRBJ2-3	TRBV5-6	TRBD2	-	CASSREAGGPSTDTQYF	TGTGCCAGCAGCCGGGAAGCGGGGGGACCTAGCACAGATACGCAGTATTTT
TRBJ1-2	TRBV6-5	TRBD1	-	CASSYSGDRTYGYTF	TGTGCCAGCAGTTACTCAGGGGACAGAACCTATGGCTACACCTTC
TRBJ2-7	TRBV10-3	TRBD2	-	CAISERSRWGDNAGTRNYYEQYF	TGTGCCATCAGTGAGCGATCCCGATGGGGGGACAACGCCGGGACTAGGAATTACTACGAGCAGTACTTC
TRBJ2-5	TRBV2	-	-	CASSEALLSWETQYF	TGTGCCAGCAGTGAAGCGCTTCTGAGCTGGGAGACCCAGTACTTC
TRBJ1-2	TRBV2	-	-	CASSTDTQDGYTF	TGTGCCAGCAGTACGGACACCCAAGATGGCTACACCTTC